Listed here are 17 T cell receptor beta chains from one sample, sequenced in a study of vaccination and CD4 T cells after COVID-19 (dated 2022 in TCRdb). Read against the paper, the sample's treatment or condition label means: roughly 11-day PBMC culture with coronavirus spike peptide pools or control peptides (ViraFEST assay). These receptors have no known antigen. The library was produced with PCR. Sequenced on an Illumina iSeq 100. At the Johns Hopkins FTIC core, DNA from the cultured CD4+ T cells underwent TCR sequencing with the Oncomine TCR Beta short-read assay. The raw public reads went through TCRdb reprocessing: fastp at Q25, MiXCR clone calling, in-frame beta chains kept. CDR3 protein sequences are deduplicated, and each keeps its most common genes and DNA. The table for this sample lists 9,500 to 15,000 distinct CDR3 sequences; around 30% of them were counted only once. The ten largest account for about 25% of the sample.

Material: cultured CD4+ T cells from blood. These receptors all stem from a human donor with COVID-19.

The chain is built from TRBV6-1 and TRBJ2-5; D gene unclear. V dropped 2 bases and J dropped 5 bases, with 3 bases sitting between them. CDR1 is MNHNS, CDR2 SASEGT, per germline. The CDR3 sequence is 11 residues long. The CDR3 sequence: CASSEPETQYF. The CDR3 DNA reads TGTGCCAGCAGTGAACCGGAGACCCAGTACTTC.

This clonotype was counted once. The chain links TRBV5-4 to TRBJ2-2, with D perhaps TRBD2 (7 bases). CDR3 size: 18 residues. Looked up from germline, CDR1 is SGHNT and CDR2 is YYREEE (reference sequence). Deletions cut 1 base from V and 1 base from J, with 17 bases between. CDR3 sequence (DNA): TGTGCCAGCAGCTTGCGGGGGGCCAGTGGGGAGAACACCGGGGAGCTGTTTTTT. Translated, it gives CASSLRGASGENTGELFF.

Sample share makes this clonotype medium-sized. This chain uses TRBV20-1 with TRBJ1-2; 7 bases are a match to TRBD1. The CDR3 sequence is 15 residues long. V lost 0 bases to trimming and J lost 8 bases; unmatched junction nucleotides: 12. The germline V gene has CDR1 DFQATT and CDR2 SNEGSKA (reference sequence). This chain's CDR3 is CSARDSRGPWEGYTF. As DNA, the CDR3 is TGCAGTGCTAGAGATTCAAGGGGGCCCTGGGAAGGCTACACCTTC.

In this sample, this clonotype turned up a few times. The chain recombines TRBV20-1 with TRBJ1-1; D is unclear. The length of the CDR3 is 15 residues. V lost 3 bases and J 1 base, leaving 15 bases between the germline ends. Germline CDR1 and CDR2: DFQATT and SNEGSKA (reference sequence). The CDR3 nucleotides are TGCAGTGCTAGCTTGGCCGTTACCGGGAACACTGAAGCTTTCTTT. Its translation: CSASLAVTGNTEAFF.

CDR3 nucleotides: TGCGCCAGCAGCTTCTCCGGGTCCTTGGGGACCGGGGAGCTGTTTTTT. Translating gives CASSFSGSLGTGELFF. The chain joins TRBV5-1 to TRBJ2-2; D gene ambiguous. V gave up 2 bases and J gave up 5 bases, with 16 bases separating them. Per germline, CDR1 SGHRS and CDR2 YFSETQ. The CDR3 is made up of 16 amino acids.

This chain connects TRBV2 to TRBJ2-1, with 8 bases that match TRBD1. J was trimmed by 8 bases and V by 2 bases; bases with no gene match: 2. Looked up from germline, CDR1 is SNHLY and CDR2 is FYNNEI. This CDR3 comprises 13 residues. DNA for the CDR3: TGTGCCAGCAGTGAATCAGGGGGCGATGAGCAGTTCTTC. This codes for CASSESGGDEQFF.

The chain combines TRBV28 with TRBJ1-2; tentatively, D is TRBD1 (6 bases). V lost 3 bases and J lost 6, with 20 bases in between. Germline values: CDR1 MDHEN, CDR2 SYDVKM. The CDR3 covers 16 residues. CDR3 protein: CASSFTGSSQVDGYTF. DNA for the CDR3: TGTGCCAGCAGTTTTACAGGGTCTTCACAAGTTGATGGCTACACCTTC.

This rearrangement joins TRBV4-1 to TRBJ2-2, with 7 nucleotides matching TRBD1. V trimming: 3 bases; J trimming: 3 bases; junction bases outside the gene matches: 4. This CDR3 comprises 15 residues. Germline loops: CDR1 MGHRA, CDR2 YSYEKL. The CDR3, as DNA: TGCGCCAGCAGCCACCCGGGACAGTACACCGGGGAGCTGTTTTTT. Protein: CASSHPGQYTGELFF.

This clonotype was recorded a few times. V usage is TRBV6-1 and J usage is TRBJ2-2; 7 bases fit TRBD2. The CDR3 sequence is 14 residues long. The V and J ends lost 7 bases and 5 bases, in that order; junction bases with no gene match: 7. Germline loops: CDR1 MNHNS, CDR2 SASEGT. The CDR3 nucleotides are TGTGCCAGCACCCCCGGACTAGTAACCGGGGAGCTGTTTTTT. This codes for CASTPGLVTGELFF.

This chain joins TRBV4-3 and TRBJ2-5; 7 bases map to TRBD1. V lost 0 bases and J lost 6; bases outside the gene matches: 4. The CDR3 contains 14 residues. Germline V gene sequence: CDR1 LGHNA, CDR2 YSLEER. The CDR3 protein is CASSQDLRGKTQYF. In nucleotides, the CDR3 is TGCGCCAGCAGCCAAGATCTCAGGGGGAAGACCCAGTACTTC.

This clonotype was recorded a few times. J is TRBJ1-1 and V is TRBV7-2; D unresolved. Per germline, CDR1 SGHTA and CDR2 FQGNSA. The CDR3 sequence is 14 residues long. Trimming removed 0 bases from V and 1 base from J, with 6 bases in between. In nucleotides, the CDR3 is TGTGCCAGCAGCTTAGCGCCCGGGAACACTGAAGCTTTCTTT. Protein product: CASSLAPGNTEAFF.

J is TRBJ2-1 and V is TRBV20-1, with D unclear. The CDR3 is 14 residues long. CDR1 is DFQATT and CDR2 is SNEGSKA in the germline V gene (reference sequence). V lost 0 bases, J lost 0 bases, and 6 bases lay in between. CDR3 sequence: CSARDSSSYNEQFF. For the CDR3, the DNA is TGCAGTGCTAGAGACAGTAGCTCCTACAATGAGCAGTTCTTC.

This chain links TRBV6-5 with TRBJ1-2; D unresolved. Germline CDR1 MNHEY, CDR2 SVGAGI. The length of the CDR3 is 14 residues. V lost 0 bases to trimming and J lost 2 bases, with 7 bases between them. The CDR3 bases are TGTGCCAGCAGTTACTCGGTAGGGAACTATGGCTACACCTTC. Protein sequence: CASSYSVGNYGYTF.

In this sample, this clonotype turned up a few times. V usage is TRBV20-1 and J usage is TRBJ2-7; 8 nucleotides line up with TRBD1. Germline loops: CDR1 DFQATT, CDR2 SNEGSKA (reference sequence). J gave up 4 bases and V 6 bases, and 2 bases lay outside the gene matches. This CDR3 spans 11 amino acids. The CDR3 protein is CSATGGYEQYF. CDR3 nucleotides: TGCAGTGCCACAGGGGGGTACGAGCAGTACTTC.

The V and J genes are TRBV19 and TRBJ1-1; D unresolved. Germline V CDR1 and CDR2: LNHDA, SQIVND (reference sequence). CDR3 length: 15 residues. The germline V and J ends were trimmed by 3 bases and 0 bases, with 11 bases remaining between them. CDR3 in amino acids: CASSMETPMNTEAFF. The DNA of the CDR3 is TGTGCCAGTAGTATGGAGACCCCTATGAACACTGAAGCTTTCTTT.

CDR3 sequence (DNA): TGTGCCAGCATGCAACAGGGTGCCTCTGGGGCCAACGTCCTGACTTTC. Protein product: CASMQQGASGANVLTF. The chain combines TRBV28 with TRBJ2-6, with D maybe TRBD1 (6 bases). There are 16 residues in the CDR3. Germline V gene data show CDR1 as MDHEN and CDR2 as SYDVKM. V lost 7 bases and J lost 0, with 13 bases in between. Full variable domain (remainder filled in from reference TRBV28 and TRBJ2-6): DVKVTQSSRYLVKRTGEKVFLECVQDMDHENMFWYRQDPGLGLRLIYFSYDVKMKEKGDIPEGYSVSREKKERFSLILESASTNQTSMYLCASMQQGASGANVLTFGAGSRLTVL.

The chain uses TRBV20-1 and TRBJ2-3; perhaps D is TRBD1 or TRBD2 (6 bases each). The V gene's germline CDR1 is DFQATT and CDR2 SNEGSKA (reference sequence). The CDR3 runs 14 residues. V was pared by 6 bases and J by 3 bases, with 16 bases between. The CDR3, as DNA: TGCAGTGCCCCCCCGGGGGCTGGGACAGATACGCAGTATTTT. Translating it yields CSAPPGAGTDTQYF.